The 9 T cell receptor beta chains below all came from one sample that was sequenced in a study of OX40 agonist ivuxolimab in advanced cancers. Sequenced by immunoSEQ multiplex PCR; TCRdb stores in-frame clones only, minus some. The sample shows tens of thousands of clones, roughly 90% of them seen only once. The source was CD4+ or CD8+ T cells sorted from blood, collected in a trial of the OX40 agonist ivuxolimab. These receptors were collected from an adult with an advanced solid tumor such as melanoma, head and neck, liver or kidney cancer.

This sequence joins TRBV7-3 and TRBJ2-7; D might be TRBD1 (5 bases). The germline V gene has CDR1 SGHTA and CDR2 FQGTGA. The V end lost 1 base, the J end lost 1 base, and 8 bases lay between the germline ends. The CDR3 covers 14 residues. The CDR3 DNA follows: TGTGCCAGCAGCTTAATAGGGGATTCCTACGAGCAGTACTTC. Translation gives CASSLIGDSYEQYF.

The V and J genes are TRBV2 and TRBJ1-2; tentatively, D is TRBD1 (5 bases). V lost 7 bases, J lost 8 bases, and 11 bases lay in between. The CDR3 covers 11 residues. Germline V lookup: CDR1 SNHLY, CDR2 FYNNEI. The CDR3 nucleotides read TGTGCCAGCACTCAGGGATACGGCTACACCTTC. Its protein is CASTQGYGYTF.

A word on this clone: The junction differs from germline at one of its ends, possibly a read error. The gene calls are TRBV6-5 and TRBJ2-2; 9 nucleotides agree with TRBD2. Germline values: CDR1 MNHEY, CDR2 SVGAGI. The CDR3 has 14 amino acids. CDR3 sequence: CARRVAGASGELFF. For the CDR3, the DNA is TGTGCCCGCAGAGTAGCGGGAGCTTCCGGGGAGCTGTTTTTT.

The chain has TRBV19 and TRBJ2-4; D uncertain. This CDR3 has 15 residues. Germline V gene data show CDR1 as LNHDA and CDR2 as SQIVND (reference sequence). Trimming shortened V by 5 bases and J by 0 bases, and 11 bases separated the two germline ends. The CDR3 nucleotides read TGTGCCAGTAGTCCACACCAGATAGCCAAAAACATTCAGTACTTC. It specifies CASSPHQIAKNIQYF. Full variable domain (remainder filled in from reference TRBV19 and TRBJ2-4): DGGITQSPKYLFRKEGQNVTLSCEQNLNHDAMYWYRQDPGQGLRLIYYSQIVNDFQKGDIAEGYSVSREKKESFPLTVTSAQKNPTAFYLCASSPHQIAKNIQYFGAGTRLSVL.

This clone has just a few counts. This chain links TRBV9 with TRBJ1-2; D possibly corresponds to TRBD1 (5 bases). V lost 0 bases, J lost 8 bases, and 14 bases lay in between. The germline CDR1 and CDR2 sequences are SGDLS and YYNGEE. The CDR3 extends over 14 amino acids. The CDR3 bases are TGTGCCAGCAGCGTAGCCCTTCCCGGGGGAGGCTACACCTTC. Translation gives CASSVALPGGGYTF.

J is TRBJ2-7 and V is TRBV2; the D call may be TRBD1 or TRBD2 (5 bases each). The germline V gene has CDR1 SNHLY and CDR2 FYNNEI. V dropped 7 bases and J dropped 3 bases, with 13 bases sitting between them. This CDR3 spans 13 amino acids. Here the CDR3 DNA reads TGTGCCAGCACGGTCCGGGACGTCTACGAGCAGTACGTC. This codes for CASTVRDVYEQYV.

This clone was counted a few times. The V gene is TRBV13, the J gene TRBJ1-2; D is unclear. This CDR3 spans 12 amino acids. CDR1 and CDR2 from the germline V gene are PRHDT and FYEKMQ (reference sequence). V lost 2 bases and J 3 bases, leaving 4 bases between the germline ends. The CDR3 coding sequence is TGTGCCAGCAGCTTAATAGACTATGGCTACACCTTC. The encoded protein is CASSLIDYGYTF.

The chain employs TRBV29-1 and TRBJ1-2, with 8 nucleotides matching TRBD1. Germline CDR1 is SQVTM and CDR2 is ANQGSEA. Germline trimming cut 8 bases from V and 5 bases from J; bases unmatched to any gene: 7. CDR3 length: 12 residues. The CDR3: CSIPTGEYGYTF. The CDR3 DNA reads TGCAGCATCCCGACAGGGGAATATGGCTACACCTTC.

The table lists this clone with a count of one. The chain uses TRBV4-1 and TRBJ1-1, with D unclear. This CDR3 has 14 amino acids. CDR1 and CDR2 from the germline V gene are MGHRA and YSYEKL. The V gene lost 4 bases and the J gene lost 4 bases, with 13 bases spanning the gap. CDR3 protein: CASSPGGRPTEAFF. As DNA, the CDR3 is TGCGCCAGCAGCCCAGGTGGGCGGCCCACTGAAGCTTTCTTT.